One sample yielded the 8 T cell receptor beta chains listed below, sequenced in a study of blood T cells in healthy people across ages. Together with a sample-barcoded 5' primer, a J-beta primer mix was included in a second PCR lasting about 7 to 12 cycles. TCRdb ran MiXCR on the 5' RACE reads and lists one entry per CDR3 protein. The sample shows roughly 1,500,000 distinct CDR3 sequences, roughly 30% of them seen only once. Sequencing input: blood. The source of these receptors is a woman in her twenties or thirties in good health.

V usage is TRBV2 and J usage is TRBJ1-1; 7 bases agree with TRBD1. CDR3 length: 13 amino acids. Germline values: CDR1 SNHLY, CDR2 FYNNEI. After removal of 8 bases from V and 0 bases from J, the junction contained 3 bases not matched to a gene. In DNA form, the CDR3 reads TGTGCCAGCGAGGGACAGCTGAACACTGAAGCTTTCTTT. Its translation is CASEGQLNTEAFF.

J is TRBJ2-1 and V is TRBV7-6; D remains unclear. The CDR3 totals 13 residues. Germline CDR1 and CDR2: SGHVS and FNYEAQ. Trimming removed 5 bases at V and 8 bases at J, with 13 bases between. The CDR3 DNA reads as TGTGCCAGCAGCAAAGGAGTATATGATGAGCAGTTCTTC. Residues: CASSKGVYDEQFF.

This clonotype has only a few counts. CDR3 sequence reads: CASSQGGSGFQPQHF. DNA for the CDR3: TGCGCCAGCAGCCAAGGAGGGTCAGGGTTCCAGCCCCAGCATTTT. This chain uses TRBV4-1 with TRBJ1-5; the D gene is possibly TRBD1 (5 bases). V gave up 1 base and J gave up 7 bases, with 14 bases separating them. Looked up from germline, CDR1 is MGHRA and CDR2 is YSYEKL. The CDR3 totals 15 residues.

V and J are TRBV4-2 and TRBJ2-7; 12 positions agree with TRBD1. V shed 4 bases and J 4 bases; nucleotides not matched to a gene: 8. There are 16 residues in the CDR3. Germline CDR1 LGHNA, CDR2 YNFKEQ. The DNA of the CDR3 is TGTGCCAGCAGCCCCCGGGACAGGGGGCATACTTACGAGCAGTACTTC. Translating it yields CASSPRDRGHTYEQYF.

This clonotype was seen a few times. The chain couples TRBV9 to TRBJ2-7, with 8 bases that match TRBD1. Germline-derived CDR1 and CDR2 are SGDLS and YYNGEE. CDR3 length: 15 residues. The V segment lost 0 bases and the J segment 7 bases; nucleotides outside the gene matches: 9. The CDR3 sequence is CASSVDGQGNNEQYF. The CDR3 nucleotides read TGTGCCAGCAGCGTAGACGGACAGGGCAACAATGAGCAGTACTTC.

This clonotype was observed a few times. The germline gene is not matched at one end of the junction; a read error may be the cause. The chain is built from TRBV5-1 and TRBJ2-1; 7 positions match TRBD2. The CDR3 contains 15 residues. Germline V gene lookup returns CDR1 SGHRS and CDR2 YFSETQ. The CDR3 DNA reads TGCGCCAGCAGCTTGGGCGGGAGAGATTACAGTGAGCAGTTCTTC. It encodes CASSLGGRDYSEQFF.

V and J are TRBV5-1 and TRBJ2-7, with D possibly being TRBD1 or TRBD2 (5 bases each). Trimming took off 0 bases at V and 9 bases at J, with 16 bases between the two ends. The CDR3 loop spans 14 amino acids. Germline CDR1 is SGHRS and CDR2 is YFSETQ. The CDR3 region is CASSLGGKSQVQYF. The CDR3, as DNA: TGCGCCAGCAGCTTGGGGGGGAAGTCCCAGGTGCAGTACTTC.

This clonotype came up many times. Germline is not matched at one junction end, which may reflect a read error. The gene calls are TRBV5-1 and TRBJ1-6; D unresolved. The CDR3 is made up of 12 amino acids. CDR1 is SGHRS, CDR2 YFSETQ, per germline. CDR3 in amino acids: CASSLENSPLHF. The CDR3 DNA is TGTGCCAGCAGCCTAGAAAATTCACCCCTCCACTTT.